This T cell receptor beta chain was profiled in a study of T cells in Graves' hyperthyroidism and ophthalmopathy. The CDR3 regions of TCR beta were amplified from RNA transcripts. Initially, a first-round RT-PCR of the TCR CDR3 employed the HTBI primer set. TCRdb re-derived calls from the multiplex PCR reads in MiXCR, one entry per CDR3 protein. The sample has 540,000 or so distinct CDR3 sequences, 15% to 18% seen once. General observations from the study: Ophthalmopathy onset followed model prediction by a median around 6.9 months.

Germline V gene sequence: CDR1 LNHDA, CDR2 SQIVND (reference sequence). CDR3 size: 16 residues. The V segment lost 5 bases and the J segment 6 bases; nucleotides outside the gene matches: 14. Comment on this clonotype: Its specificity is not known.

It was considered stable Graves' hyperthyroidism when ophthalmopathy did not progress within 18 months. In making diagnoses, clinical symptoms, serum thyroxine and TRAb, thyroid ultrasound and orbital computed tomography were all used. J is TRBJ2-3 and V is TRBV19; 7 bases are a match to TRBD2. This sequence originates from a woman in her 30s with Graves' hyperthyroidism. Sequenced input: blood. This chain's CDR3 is CASSPHVGGRSDTQYF. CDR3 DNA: TGTGCCAGTAGTCCCCACGTGGGGGGGAGAAGTGATACGCAGTATTTT.